This TCR beta chain was recovered during a study of spatial heterogeneity in lung cancer. The sample's time point: blood at routine non-recurrence follow-up after resection. Germline V gene lookup returns CDR1 DFQATT and CDR2 SNEGSKA (reference sequence). Trimming cost V 6 bases and J 4 bases; bases outside gene matches: 6. CDR3 length: 14 amino acids. There are many counts of this clonotype. TCRdb fed the 5' RACE reads into MiXCR, producing one record per CDR3 protein. This table holds 20,000 or so distinct CDR3 sequences, 9% to 10% found once. The origin of this receptor is a female donor with early-stage non-small cell lung cancer. The chain recombines TRBV20-1 with TRBJ2-1; 10 bases are a match to TRBD2. The input for sequencing was PBMCs, taken at follow-up. CDR3 amino acids: CSANSGGAYNEQFF. The CDR3 DNA sequence: TGCAGTGCCAACAGCGGGGGGGCATACAATGAGCAGTTCTTC.